This T cell receptor beta chain was recorded in a study of Ad26.COV2.S vaccination and SARS-CoV-2 variants. Study outcomes and limitations: The analyses of TCR breadth and depth may have understated the size of total T cell responses.

Germline-derived CDR1 and CDR2 are GTSNPN and SVGIG (reference sequence). The CDR3 is 12 amino acids. Deletions cut 2 bases from V and 7 bases from J, with 9 bases between. Treatment noted: some 20 received Ad26.COV2.S at low or high dose, single or two shots; about 5 received placebo; per-sample allocation not given. Samples came from day 63 after the first vaccine or placebo injection. Expression of Wuhan-strain SARS-CoV-2 spike came from the Ad26 vector that formed the vaccine. Repertoires were generated with immunoSEQ multiplex PCR, while TCRdb's copy carries only in-frame clones and drops some. The table records about 350,000 clones, 88% of them present only once. To note about this clone: Its antigen is as yet unknown.

This clonotype originated in a person aged 18-65 years who received the Ad26.COV2.S COVID-19 vaccine or a placebo. This chain uses TRBV30 with TRBJ2-1; no clear D. Sequenced material: peripheral blood, taken in a trial of Ad26.COV2.S vaccine versus placebo. The CDR3 sequence: CAWSLERNEQFF. The CDR3, as DNA: TGTGCCTGGAGTCTGGAGAGGAATGAGCAGTTCTTC.